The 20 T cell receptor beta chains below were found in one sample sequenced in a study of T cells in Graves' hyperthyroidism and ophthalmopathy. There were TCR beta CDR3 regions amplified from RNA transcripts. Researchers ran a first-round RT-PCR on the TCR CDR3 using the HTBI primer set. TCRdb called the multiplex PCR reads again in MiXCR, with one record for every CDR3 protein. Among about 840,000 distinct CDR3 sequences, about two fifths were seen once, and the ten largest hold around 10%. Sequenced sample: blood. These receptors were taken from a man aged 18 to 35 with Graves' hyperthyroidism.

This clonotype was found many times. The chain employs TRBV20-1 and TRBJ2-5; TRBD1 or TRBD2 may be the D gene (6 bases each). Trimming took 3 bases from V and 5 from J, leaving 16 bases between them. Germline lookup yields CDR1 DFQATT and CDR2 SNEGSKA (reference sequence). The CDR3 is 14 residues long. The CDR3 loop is CSARVGGFAETQYF. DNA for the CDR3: TGCAGTGCTAGGGTAGGGGGGTTTGCGGAGACCCAGTACTTC.

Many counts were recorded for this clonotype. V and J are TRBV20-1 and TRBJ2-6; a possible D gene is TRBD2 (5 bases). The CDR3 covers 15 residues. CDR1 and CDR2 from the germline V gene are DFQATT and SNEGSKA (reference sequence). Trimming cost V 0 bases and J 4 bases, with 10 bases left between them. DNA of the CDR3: TGCAGTGCTAGAGATGGAGGATCCGGGGCCAACGTCCTGACTTTC. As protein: CSARDGGSGANVLTF.

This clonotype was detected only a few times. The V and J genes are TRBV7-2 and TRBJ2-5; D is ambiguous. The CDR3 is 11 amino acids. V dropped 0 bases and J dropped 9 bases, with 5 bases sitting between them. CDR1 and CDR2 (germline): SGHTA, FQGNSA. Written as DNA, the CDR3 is TGTGCCAGCAGCTTAGCGCGGTCCCAGTACTTC. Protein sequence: CASSLARSQYF.

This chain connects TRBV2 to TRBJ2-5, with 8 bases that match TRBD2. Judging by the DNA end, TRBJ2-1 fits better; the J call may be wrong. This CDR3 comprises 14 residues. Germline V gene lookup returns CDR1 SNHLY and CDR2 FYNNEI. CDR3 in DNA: TGTGCCAGCAGGGTACTAGCGGCCTACAATGAGCAGTTCTTC. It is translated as CASRVLAAYNEQFF.

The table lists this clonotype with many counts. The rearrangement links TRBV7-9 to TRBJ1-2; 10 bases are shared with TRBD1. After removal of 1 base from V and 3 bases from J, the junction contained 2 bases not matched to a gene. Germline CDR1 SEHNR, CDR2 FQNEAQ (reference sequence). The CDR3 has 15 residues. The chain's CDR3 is CASSLVGTGDYGYTF. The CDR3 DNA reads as TGTGCCAGCAGCTTAGTTGGGACAGGGGACTATGGCTACACCTTC.

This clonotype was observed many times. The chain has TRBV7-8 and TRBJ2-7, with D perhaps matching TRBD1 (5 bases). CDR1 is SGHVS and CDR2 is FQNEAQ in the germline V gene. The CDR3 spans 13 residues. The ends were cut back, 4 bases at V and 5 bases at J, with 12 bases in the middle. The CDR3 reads CASSSPTRDEQYF. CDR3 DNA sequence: TGTGCCAGCAGCTCACCCACCAGGGACGAGCAGTACTTC.

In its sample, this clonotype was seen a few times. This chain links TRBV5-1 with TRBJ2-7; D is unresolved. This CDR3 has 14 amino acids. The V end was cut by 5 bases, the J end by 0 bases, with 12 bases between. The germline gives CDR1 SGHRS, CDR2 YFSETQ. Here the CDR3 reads CASSSDVSSYEQYF. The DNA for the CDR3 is TGCGCCAGCAGTTCTGACGTGAGCTCCTACGAGCAGTACTTC.

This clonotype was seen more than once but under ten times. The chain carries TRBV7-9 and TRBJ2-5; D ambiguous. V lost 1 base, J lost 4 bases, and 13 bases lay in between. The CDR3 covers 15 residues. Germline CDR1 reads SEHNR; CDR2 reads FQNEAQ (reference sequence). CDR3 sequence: CASSLGLTGRETQYF. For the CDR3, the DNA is TGTGCCAGCAGCTTAGGCCTGACGGGCCGAGAGACCCAGTACTTC.

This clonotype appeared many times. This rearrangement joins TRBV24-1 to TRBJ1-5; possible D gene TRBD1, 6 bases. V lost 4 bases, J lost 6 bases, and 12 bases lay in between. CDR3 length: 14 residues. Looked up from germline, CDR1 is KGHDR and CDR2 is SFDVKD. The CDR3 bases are TGTGCCACCAGTGAACCAGGGGCGGGTCAGCCCCAGCATTTT. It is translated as CATSEPGAGQPQHF.

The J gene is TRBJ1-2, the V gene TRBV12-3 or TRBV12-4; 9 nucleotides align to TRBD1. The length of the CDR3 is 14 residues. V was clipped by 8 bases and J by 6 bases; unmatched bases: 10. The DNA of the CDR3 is TGTGCCAGCGCAAGATCGGACAGGGGAGATGGCTACACCTTC. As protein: CASARSDRGDGYTF.

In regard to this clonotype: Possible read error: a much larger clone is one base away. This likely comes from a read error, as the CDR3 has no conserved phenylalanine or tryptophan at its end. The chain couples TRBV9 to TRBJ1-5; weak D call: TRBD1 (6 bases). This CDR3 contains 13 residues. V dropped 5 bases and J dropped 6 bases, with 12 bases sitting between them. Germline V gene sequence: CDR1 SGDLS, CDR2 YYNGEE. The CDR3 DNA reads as TGTGCCAGCAGTTTAGGGGGATTTCAGCCCCAGCATCTT. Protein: CASSLGGFQPQHL.

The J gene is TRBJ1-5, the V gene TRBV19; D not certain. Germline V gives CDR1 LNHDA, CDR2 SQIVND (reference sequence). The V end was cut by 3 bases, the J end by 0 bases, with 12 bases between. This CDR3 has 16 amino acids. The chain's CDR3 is CASSMKHSYSNQPQHF. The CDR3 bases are TGTGCCAGTAGTATGAAACACTCATATAGCAATCAGCCCCAGCATTTT.

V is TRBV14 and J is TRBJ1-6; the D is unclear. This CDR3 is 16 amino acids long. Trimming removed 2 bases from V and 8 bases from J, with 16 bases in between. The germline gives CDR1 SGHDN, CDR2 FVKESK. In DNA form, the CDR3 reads TGTGCCAGCAGCCAACCCCCTGTACAGAAAGATTCACCCCTCCACTTT. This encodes CASSQPPVQKDSPLHF.

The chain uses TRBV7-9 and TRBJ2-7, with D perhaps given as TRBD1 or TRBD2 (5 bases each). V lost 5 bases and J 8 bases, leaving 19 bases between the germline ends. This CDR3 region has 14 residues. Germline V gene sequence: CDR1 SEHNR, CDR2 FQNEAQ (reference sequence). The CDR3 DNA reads TGTGCCAGCAGCCTATCCGGGGACCAGCCCCAGCAGTACTTC. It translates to CASSLSGDQPQQYF.

The CDR3 bases are TGTGCCAGCAGCCAAGAGGATGACGAGCAGTACTTC. It is translated as CASSQEDDEQYF. This rearrangement joins TRBV9 to TRBJ2-7; D is ambiguous. Germline V gene sequence: CDR1 SGDLS, CDR2 YYNGEE. Trimming took off 4 bases at V and 5 bases at J, with 10 bases between the two ends. The CDR3 runs to 12 residues.

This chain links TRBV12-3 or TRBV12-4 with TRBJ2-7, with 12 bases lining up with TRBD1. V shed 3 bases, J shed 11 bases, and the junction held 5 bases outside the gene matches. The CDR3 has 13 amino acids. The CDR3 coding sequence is TGTGCCAGCAGTTTTTCGGGACAGGGGGCTGAGTACTTC. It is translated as CASSFSGQGAEYF.

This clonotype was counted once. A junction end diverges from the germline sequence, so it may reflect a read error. The CDR3: CASSYSFTGGRNTIYF. The CDR3 nucleotides are TGTGCCAGCAGTTACTCGTTCACAGGAGGCCGAAACACCATATATTTT. This chain connects TRBV10-3 to TRBJ1-3; D is possibly TRBD1 (5 bases). The CDR3 is 16 amino acids. Germline V CDR1 and CDR2: ENHRY, SYGVKD.

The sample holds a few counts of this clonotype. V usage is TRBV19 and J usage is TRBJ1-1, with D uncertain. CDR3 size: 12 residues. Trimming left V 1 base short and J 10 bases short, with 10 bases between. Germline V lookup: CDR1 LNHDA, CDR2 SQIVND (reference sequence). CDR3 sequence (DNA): TGTGCCAGTAGTATAGGGGCCATCGGAGCTTTCTTT. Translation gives CASSIGAIGAFF.

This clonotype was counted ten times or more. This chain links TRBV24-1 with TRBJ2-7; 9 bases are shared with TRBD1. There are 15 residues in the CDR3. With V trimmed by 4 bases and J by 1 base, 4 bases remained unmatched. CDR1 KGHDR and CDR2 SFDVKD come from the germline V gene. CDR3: CATSETGTGSYEQYF. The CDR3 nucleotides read TGTGCCACCAGTGAAACCGGGACAGGGTCCTACGAGCAGTACTTC.

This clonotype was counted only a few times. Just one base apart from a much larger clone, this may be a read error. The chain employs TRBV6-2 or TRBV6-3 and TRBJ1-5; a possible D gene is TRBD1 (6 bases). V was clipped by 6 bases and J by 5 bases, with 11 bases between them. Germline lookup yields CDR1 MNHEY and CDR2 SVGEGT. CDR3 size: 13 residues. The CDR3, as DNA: TGTGCCAGCAGCCGGAACAGGGATCAGCCCCAGCATTTT. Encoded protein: CASSRNRDQPQHF.